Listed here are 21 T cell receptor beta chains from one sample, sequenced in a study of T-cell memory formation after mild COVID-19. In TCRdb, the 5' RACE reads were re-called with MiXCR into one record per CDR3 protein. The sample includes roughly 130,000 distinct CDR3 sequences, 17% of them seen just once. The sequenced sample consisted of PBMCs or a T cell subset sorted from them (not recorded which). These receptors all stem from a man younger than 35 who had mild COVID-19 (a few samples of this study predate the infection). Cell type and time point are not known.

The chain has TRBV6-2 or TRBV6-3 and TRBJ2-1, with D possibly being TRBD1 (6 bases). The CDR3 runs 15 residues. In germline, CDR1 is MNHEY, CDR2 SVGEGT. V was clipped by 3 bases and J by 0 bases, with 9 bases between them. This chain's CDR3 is CASSYGGSSYNEQFF. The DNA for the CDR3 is TGTGCCAGCAGTTATGGGGGCAGCTCCTACAATGAGCAGTTCTTC.

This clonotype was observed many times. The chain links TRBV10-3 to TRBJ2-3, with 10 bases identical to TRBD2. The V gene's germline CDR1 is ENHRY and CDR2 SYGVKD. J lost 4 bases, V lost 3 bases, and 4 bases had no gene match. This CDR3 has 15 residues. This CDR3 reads CAISDPGLAADTQYF. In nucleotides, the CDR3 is TGTGCCATCAGTGACCCAGGACTAGCGGCAGATACGCAGTATTTT.

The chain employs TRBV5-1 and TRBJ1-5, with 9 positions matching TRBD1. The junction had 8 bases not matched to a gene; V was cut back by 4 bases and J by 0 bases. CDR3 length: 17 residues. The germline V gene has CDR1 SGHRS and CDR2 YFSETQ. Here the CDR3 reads CASSPGTGSVSNQPQHF. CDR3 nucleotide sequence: TGCGCCAGCAGCCCGGGGACAGGGAGTGTTAGCAATCAGCCCCAGCATTTT.

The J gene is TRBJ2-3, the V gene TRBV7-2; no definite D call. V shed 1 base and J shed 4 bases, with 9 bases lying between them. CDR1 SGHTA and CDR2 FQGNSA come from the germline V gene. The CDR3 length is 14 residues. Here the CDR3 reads CASSLVSRADTQYF. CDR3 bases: TGTGCCAGCAGCTTAGTGTCTCGGGCAGATACGCAGTATTTT.

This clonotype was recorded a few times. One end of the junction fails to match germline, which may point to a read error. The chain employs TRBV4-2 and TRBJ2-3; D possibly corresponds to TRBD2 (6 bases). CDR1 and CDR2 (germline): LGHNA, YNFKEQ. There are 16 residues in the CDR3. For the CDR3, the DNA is TGCGCCAGCAGCCAAGAACTAGCTGCTAGCACAGATACGCAGTATTTT. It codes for CASSQELAASTDTQYF.

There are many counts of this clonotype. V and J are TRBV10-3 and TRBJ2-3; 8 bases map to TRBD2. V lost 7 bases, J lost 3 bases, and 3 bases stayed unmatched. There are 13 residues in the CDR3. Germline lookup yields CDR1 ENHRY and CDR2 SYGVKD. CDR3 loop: CAITGGGTDTQYF. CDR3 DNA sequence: TGTGCCATCACCGGGGGGGGAACAGATACGCAGTATTTT.

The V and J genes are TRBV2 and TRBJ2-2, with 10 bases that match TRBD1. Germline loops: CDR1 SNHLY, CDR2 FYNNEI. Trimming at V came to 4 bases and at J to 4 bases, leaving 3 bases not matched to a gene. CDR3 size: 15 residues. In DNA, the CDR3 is TGTGCCAGCAGTGGGGACAGGGGTATCACCGGGGAGCTGTTTTTT. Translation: CASSGDRGITGELFF.

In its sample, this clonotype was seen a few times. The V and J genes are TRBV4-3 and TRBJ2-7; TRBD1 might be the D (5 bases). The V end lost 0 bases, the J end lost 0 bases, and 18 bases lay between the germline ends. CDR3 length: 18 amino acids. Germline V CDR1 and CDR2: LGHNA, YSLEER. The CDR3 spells CASSQDPGVGRDSYEQYV. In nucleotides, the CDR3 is TGCGCCAGCAGCCAAGATCCCGGCGTGGGCAGGGACTCCTACGAGCAGTACGTC.

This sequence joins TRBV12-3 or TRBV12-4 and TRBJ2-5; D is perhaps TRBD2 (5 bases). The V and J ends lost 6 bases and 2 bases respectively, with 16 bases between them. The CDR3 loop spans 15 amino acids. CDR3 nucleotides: TGTGCCAGCAGCCCAGCGGTGGGGTGGCAAGAGACCCAGTACTTC. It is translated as CASSPAVGWQETQYF.

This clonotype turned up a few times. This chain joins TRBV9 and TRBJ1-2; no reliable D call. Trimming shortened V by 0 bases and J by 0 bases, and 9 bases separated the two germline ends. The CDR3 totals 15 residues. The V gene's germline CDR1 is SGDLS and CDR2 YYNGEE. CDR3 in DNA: TGTGCCAGCAGCGTAGATTCGAACGCTAACTATGGCTACACCTTC. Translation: CASSVDSNANYGYTF.

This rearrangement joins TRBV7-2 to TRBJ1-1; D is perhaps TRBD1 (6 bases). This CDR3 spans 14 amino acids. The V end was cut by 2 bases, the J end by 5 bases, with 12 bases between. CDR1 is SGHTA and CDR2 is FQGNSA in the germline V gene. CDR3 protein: CASSLNWGRTEAFF. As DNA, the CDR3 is TGTGCCAGCAGCTTAAATTGGGGGCGGACTGAAGCTTTCTTT.

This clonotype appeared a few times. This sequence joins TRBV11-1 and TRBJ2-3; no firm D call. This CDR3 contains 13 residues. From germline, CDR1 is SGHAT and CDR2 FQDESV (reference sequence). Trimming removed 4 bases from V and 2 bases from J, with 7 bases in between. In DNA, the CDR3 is TGTGCCAGCAGCTCCGGTTACACAGATACGCAGTATTTT. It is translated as CASSSGYTDTQYF.

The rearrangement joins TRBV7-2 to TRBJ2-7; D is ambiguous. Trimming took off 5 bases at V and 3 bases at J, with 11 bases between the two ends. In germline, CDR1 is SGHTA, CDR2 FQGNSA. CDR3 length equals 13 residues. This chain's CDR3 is CASSPGPFYEQYF. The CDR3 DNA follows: TGTGCCAGCAGCCCCGGGCCCTTCTACGAGCAGTACTTC.

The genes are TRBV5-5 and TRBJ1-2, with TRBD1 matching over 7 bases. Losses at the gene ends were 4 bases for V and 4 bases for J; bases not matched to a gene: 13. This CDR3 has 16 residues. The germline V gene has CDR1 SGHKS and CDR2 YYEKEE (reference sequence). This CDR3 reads CASSGGGGHVPYGYTF. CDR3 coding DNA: TGTGCCAGCAGCGGGGGAGGGGGCCACGTACCCTATGGCTACACCTTC.

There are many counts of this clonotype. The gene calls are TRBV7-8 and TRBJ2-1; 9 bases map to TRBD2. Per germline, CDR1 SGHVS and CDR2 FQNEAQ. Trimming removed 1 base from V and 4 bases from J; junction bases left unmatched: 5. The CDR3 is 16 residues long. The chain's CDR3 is CASSLEGRGGYNEQFF. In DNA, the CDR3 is TGTGCCAGCAGCTTAGAAGGGCGGGGGGGATACAATGAGCAGTTCTTC.

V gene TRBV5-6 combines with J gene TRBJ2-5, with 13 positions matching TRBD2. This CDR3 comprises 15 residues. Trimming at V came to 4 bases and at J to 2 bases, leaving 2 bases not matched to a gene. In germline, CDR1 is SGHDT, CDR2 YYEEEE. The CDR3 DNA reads TGTGCCAGCAGCAGGGGACTAGCGGGGCAAGAGACCCAGTACTTC. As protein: CASSRGLAGQETQYF.

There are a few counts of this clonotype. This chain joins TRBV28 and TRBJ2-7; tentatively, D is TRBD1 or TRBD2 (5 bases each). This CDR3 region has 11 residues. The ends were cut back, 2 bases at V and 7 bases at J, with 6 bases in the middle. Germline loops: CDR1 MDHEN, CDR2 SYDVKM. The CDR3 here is CASSLGGEQYV. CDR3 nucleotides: TGTGCCAGCAGTTTAGGGGGAGAGCAGTACGTC.

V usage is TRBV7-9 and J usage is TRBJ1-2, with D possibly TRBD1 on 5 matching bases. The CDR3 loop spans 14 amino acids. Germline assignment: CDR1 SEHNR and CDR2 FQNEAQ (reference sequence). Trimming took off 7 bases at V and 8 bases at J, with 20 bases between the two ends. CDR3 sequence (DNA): TGTGCCAGCACTCTAGGGGCGGGCGAATACGGCTACACCTTC. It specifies CASTLGAGEYGYTF.

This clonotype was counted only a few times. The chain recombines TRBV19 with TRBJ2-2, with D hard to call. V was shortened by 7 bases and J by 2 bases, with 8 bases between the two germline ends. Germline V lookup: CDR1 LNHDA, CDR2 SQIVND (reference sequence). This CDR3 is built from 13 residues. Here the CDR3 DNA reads TGTGCCAGTACCGAGCCCAACACCGGGGAGCTGTTTTTT. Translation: CASTEPNTGELFF.

The CDR3 is CASSQVTQRLQETQYF. CDR3 nucleotides: TGCGCCAGCAGCCAAGTAACACAGCGACTCCAAGAGACCCAGTACTTC. The chain carries TRBV4-3 and TRBJ2-5; no firm D call. Germline V CDR1 and CDR2: LGHNA, YSLEER. The CDR3 totals 16 residues. The germline V and J ends were trimmed by 1 base and 1 base, with 13 bases remaining between them.

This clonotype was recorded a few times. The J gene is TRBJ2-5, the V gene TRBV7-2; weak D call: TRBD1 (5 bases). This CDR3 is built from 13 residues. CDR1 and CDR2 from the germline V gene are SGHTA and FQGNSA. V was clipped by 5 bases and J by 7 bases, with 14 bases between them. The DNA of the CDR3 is TGTGCCAGCAGCGACGGACCCCAGGGGACCCAGTACTTC. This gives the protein CASSDGPQGTQYF.